One and the same sample provided the 25 T cell receptor beta chains below, sequenced in a study of cytomegalovirus exposure and HLA in healthy donors. Primers for the PCR totalled 60 Vbeta and 13 Jbeta. TCRdb's table, derived via immunoSEQ multiplex PCR, lists solely in-frame clones and lacks some. Among under 150,000 clones listed, 75% to 80% were seen once. The material sequenced was PBMCs. The receptors were sampled from a man in his forties or fifties in good health and CMV-seropositive.

The chain carries TRBV30 and TRBJ2-3; 8 bases match TRBD2. Germline CDR1 GTSNPN, CDR2 SVGIG (reference sequence). The CDR3 is 16 amino acids. J gave up 2 bases and V 0 bases, and 7 bases lay outside the gene matches. In nucleotides, the CDR3 is TGTGCCTGGAGTGTACTTAGCGGGACACACACAGATACGCAGTATTTT. Protein product: CAWSVLSGTHTDTQYF.

The chain carries TRBV6-1 and TRBJ2-6; TRBD1 might be the D (6 bases). Trimming removed 4 bases at V and 0 bases at J, with 10 bases between. Looked up from germline, CDR1 is MNHNS and CDR2 is SASEGT. CDR3 length: 16 amino acids. CDR3 loop: CASSAGQPSGANVLTF. The CDR3 bases are TGTGCCAGCAGTGCAGGACAGCCCTCTGGGGCCAACGTCCTGACTTTC.

This clone was recorded only once. V and J are TRBV4-3 and TRBJ2-4; perhaps TRBD1 as D (6 bases). Between the trimmed V and J ends, which lost 1 base and 2 bases, there was a span of 15 bases. This CDR3 spans 17 amino acids. Germline V gene data show CDR1 as LGHNA and CDR2 as YSLEER. The CDR3 sequence: CASSQGSGGGTKNIQYF. CDR3 DNA sequence: TGCGCCAGCAGCCAAGGCTCTGGGGGCGGAACCAAAAACATTCAGTACTTC.

The chain carries TRBV2 and TRBJ1-5; D may be TRBD1 (5 bases). This CDR3 is built from 15 residues. The germline V and J ends were trimmed by 4 bases and 4 bases, with 14 bases remaining between them. CDR1 SNHLY and CDR2 FYNNEI come from the germline V gene. In DNA, the CDR3 is TGTGCCAGCAGTGGACGCGGCGGGGCAAATCAGCCCCAGCATTTT. This sequence encodes CASSGRGGANQPQHF.

The rearrangement links TRBV28 to TRBJ2-5, with 7 bases aligning to TRBD2. Trimming took 5 bases from V and 0 from J; bases not matched to a gene: 12. The length of the CDR3 is 17 residues. CDR1 is MDHEN, CDR2 SYDVKM, per germline. CDR3 residues: CASSQISGLLNQETQYF. DNA of the CDR3: TGTGCCAGCAGTCAAATTTCGGGACTACTCAACCAAGAGACCCAGTACTTC.

V and J are TRBV28 and TRBJ2-1, with 12 bases fitting TRBD2. Germline loops: CDR1 MDHEN, CDR2 SYDVKM. The CDR3 sequence is 15 residues long. With 6 bases clipped from V and 8 bases from J, the junction kept 8 bases outside the gene matches. The CDR3 bases are TGTGCCAGCAGCCCGGAACTAGCGGGAGGTGATGAGCAGTTCTTC. Its protein product is CASSPELAGGDEQFF.

Here the CDR3 DNA reads TGTGCCAGCAGCCCCGGTGGGCCCCACCCAACCTACAATGAGCAGTTCTTC. It specifies CASSPGGPHPTYNEQFF. This sequence joins TRBV27 and TRBJ2-1; D remains ambiguous. V lost 6 bases, J lost 2 bases, and 20 bases lay in between. Per germline, CDR1 MNHEY and CDR2 SMNVEV (reference sequence). The CDR3 contains 17 residues.

The chain couples TRBV2 to TRBJ2-3, with D perhaps TRBD2 (7 bases). Trimming pared 8 bases from V and 0 bases from J, leaving 12 bases between. The CDR3 extends over 14 amino acids. Looked up from germline, CDR1 is SNHLY and CDR2 is FYNNEI. The CDR3 bases are TGTGCCAGCCCTCGGGGGGCTAGCACAGATACGCAGTATTTT. Translated: CASPRGASTDTQYF.

The gene calls are TRBV5-1 and TRBJ1-1, with 12 bases aligning to TRBD1. The CDR3 is 14 residues long. J was trimmed by 1 base and V by 5 bases; bases with no gene match: 0. Germline assignment: CDR1 SGHRS and CDR2 YFSETQ. CDR3 sequence: CASRGQGANTEAFF. CDR3 DNA: TGCGCCAGCAGGGGACAGGGGGCGAACACTGAAGCTTTCTTT.

The table lists this clone with a few counts. The chain is built from TRBV7-2 and TRBJ2-1; D call uncertain. Trimming removed 5 bases from V and 7 bases from J, with 12 bases in between. This CDR3 has 13 residues. Looked up from germline, CDR1 is SGHTA and CDR2 is FQGNSA. The CDR3 spells CASSPSVENEQFF. In nucleotides, the CDR3 is TGTGCCAGCAGCCCCAGCGTGGAGAATGAGCAGTTCTTC.

V gene TRBV5-5 combines with J gene TRBJ2-3, with 10 bases fitting TRBD2. Germline V lookup: CDR1 SGHKS, CDR2 YYEKEE (reference sequence). J lost 0 bases, V lost 2 bases, and 3 bases had no gene match. The CDR3 covers 16 residues. The CDR3 DNA sequence: TGTGCCAGCAGCTTAGCGGGAGGGGTCAGCACAGATACGCAGTATTTT. Its translation is CASSLAGGVSTDTQYF.

The rearrangement links TRBV11-2 to TRBJ2-3; 8 nucleotides align to TRBD1. J gave up 1 base and V 5 bases, and 5 bases lay outside the gene matches. Germline loops: CDR1 SGHAT, CDR2 FQNNGV. This CDR3 is built from 15 residues. DNA of the CDR3: TGTGCCAGCAGCCCCCCGGGACAGGGCACAGATACGCAGTATTTT. This codes for CASSPPGQGTDTQYF.

The chain links TRBV29-1 to TRBJ1-2; a possible D gene is TRBD1 (6 bases). V shed 4 bases and J shed 2 bases, with 8 bases lying between them. From germline, CDR1 is SQVTM and CDR2 ANQGSEA. CDR3 length: 12 residues. DNA of the CDR3: TGCAGCGTTGGACAGGAGAACTATGGCTACACCTTC. This encodes CSVGQENYGYTF.

In this sample, this clone turned up a few times. The genes are TRBV9 and TRBJ2-1; TRBD2 matches at 8 bases. Trimming at V came to 0 bases and at J to 4 bases, leaving 6 bases not matched to a gene. This CDR3 has 16 amino acids. Germline CDR1 and CDR2: SGDLS and YYNGEE. In DNA, the CDR3 is TGTGCCAGCAGCGTAGAACGGGGGGGGGAATACAATGAGCAGTTCTTC. This sequence encodes CASSVERGGEYNEQFF.

The rearrangement links TRBV5-1 to TRBJ2-5, with 11 bases fitting TRBD2. There are 15 residues in the CDR3. Trimming cost V 4 bases and J 4 bases; bases outside gene matches: 6. CDR1 is SGHRS and CDR2 is YFSETQ in the germline V gene. The CDR3 DNA is TGCGCCAGCAGCGTAGCGGGAGGGGTTCGAGAGACCCAGTACTTC. Translation: CASSVAGGVRETQYF.

This chain connects TRBV7-8 to TRBJ2-5, with 9 nucleotides matching TRBD2. V was clipped by 3 bases and J by 2 bases; unmatched bases: 13. The CDR3 length is 18 residues. Germline assignment: CDR1 SGHVS and CDR2 FQNEAQ. This CDR3 reads CASSLRSPLAGAQETQYF. CDR3 coding DNA: TGTGCCAGCAGCTTGCGCAGCCCATTAGCGGGAGCGCAAGAGACCCAGTACTTC. The variable domain in full, completed from reference TRBV7-8 and TRBJ2-5, reads GAGVSQSPRYKVAKRGQDVALRCDPISGHVSLFWYQQALGQGPEFLTYFQNEAQLDKSGLPSDRFFAERPEGSVSTLKIQRTQQEDSAVYLCASSLRSPLAGAQETQYFGPGTRLLVL.

The rearrangement links TRBV19 to TRBJ2-2; TRBD1 agrees at 9 bases. The CDR3 runs to 13 residues. The ends lost 6 bases at V and 4 bases at J; junction bases unmatched: 0. Germline CDR1 is LNHDA and CDR2 is SQIVND (reference sequence). The CDR3 here is CASRDRGTGELFF. In DNA, the CDR3 is TGTGCCAGTAGGGACAGGGGCACCGGGGAGCTGTTTTTT.

The rearrangement uses TRBV27 and TRBJ2-2; D call uncertain. The V gene lost 2 bases and the J gene lost 6 bases, with 10 bases spanning the gap. Germline assignment: CDR1 MNHEY and CDR2 SMNVEV (reference sequence). CDR3 length: 14 amino acids. CDR3 DNA: TGTGCCAGCAGTTTAAGTTCTAGTTCCGGGGAGCTGTTTTTT. Its translation is CASSLSSSSGELFF.

The rearrangement uses TRBV5-1 and TRBJ2-7; 12 bases line up with TRBD2. Germline V CDR1 and CDR2: SGHRS, YFSETQ. This CDR3 region has 16 residues. V lost 5 bases to trimming and J lost 4 bases; unmatched junction nucleotides: 10. The CDR3 sequence is CASSISLAGGSYEQYF. CDR3 DNA: TGCGCCAGCAGTATTAGCCTAGCGGGAGGGTCGTACGAGCAGTACTTC.

This chain uses TRBV5-1 with TRBJ2-5, with TRBD2 matching over 7 bases. The DNA end is more similar to TRBJ2-7, so the J call may be wrong. The CDR3 sequence is 19 residues long. Per the germline V gene, CDR1 is SGHRS and CDR2 is YFSETQ. CDR3 sequence (DNA): TGCGCCAGCAGCTCCCCTCATGGTGTGGGAGCGGGGCCAAGGGGCGAGCAGTACTTC. This encodes CASSSPHGVGAGPRGEQYF.

DNA for the CDR3: TGTGCCAGCAGCACCGTCCTCGCGTGGGACTTAATTCCCTACGAGCAGTACTTC. Translated, it gives CASSTVLAWDLIPYEQYF. V gene TRBV7-7 combines with J gene TRBJ2-7; D is perhaps TRBD2 (6 bases). Between the trimmed V and J ends, which lost 5 bases and 2 bases, there was a span of 25 bases. The CDR3 extends over 18 amino acids. Per germline, CDR1 SSHAT and CDR2 FNYEAQ (reference sequence).

The chain couples TRBV28 to TRBJ2-3, with TRBD2 matching 8 bases. CDR1 is MDHEN and CDR2 is SYDVKM in the germline V gene. Losses at the gene ends were 6 bases for V and 8 bases for J; bases not matched to a gene: 13. CDR3 length equals 15 residues. The DNA for the CDR3 is TGTGCCAGCAGCCCCCGGGAGGGCCGTATGGTTACGCAGTATTTT. Protein: CASSPREGRMVTQYF.

For the CDR3, the DNA is TGTGCCAGCAGGTCCGGGACAGGGGTCATCTATGGCTACACCTTC. It codes for CASRSGTGVIYGYTF. The rearrangement uses TRBV2 and TRBJ1-2; 10 nucleotides agree with TRBD1. In germline, CDR1 is SNHLY, CDR2 FYNNEI. Trimming at V came to 6 bases and at J to 4 bases, leaving 8 bases not matched to a gene. The CDR3 spans 15 residues.

This rearrangement joins TRBV7-3 to TRBJ1-1; 7 nucleotides align to TRBD1. The CDR3 is 14 residues long. Trimming removed 5 bases from V and 1 base from J; junction bases left unmatched: 4. Germline lookup yields CDR1 SGHTA and CDR2 FQGTGA. CDR3 nucleotides: TGTGCCAGCAGCGGCCGGGACAGGAACACTGAAGCTTTCTTT. It translates to CASSGRDRNTEAFF.

The J gene is TRBJ2-1, the V gene TRBV7-3, with a tentative D call TRBD1 (6 bases). Germline values: CDR1 SGHTA, CDR2 FQGTGA. This CDR3 contains 14 residues. V was trimmed by 3 bases and J by 4 bases, leaving 10 bases between them. As DNA, the CDR3 is TGTGCCAGCAGCTTCAAAGACAGGTACAATGAGCAGTTCTTC. The encoded protein is CASSFKDRYNEQFF. Together with reference TRBV7-3 and TRBJ2-1, the CDR3 gives the full variable domain: GAGVSQTPSNKVTEKGKYVELRCDPISGHTALYWYRQSLGQGPEFLIYFQGTGAADDSGLPNDRFFAVRPEGSVSTLKIQRTERGDSAVYLCASSFKDRYNEQFFGPGTRLTVL.